This T cell receptor beta chain came from a study of blood T cell repertoires in COVID-19. Study details: Both acute and convalescent COVID-19 samples were obtained from the United States, Italy and Spain. Sample material is recorded as cDNA or gDNA derived from T cells, B-cell-depleted T cells, or PBMCs.

V was trimmed by 0 bases and J by 4 bases, leaving 12 bases between them. There are 15 residues in the CDR3. Per germline, CDR1 SGHDN and CDR2 FVKESK. Methods used by the authors: Using reference gene primer amplification, nucleated cell counts were estimated. Generated by immunoSEQ multiplex PCR, the TCRdb table keeps only in-frame clones and is missing some. D and trimming come from the DNA, and the V and J calls and clone size come from that table. The data show 200,000 or so clones, about 84% seen once. Sequencing input: peripheral blood. The clonotype was recovered from a woman aged 25 to 45 with acute or convalescent COVID-19. The rearrangement links TRBV14 to TRBJ1-1; maybe TRBD1 (6 bases). CDR3 amino acids: CASSQDLLGATEAFF. The CDR3, as DNA: TGTGCCAGCAGCCAAGATCTACTGGGGGCCACTGAAGCTTTCTTT.